The 8 T cell receptor beta chains presented below share a single source sample, sequenced in a study of identical twins. TCRdb reanalysed the 5' RACE reads using MiXCR and keeps one entry per CDR3 protein. The sample lists 500,000 to 650,000 distinct CDR3 sequences, under 8.5% occurring once. These same data were also listed under a study on yellow fever vaccine responses in identical twins.

The sequencing sample was made of PBMCs. These receptors came from a woman aged 18 to 35 in good health.

This clonotype occurred many times. The chain combines TRBV5-1 with TRBJ2-1; D might be TRBD1 or TRBD2, each matching 6 bases. V lost 2 bases and J 6 bases, leaving 9 bases between the germline ends. Germline CDR1 SGHRS, CDR2 YFSETQ. This CDR3 is built from 13 residues. This CDR3 is CASSFEGGNEQFF. CDR3 bases: TGCGCCAGCAGCTTTGAGGGGGGCAATGAGCAGTTCTTC.

The chain carries TRBV6-5 and TRBJ1-6, with D unresolved. The length of the CDR3 is 12 residues. V lost 0 bases to trimming and J lost 12 bases, with 6 bases between them. Germline V CDR1 and CDR2: MNHEY, SVGAGI. In DNA, the CDR3 is TGTGCCAGCAGTTACTCTGCGAAACCCCTCCACTTT. Translation: CASSYSAKPLHF.

V gene TRBV5-1 combines with J gene TRBJ2-3, with a weak D call TRBD1 (5 bases). Trimming left V 0 bases short and J 0 bases short, with 14 bases between. The CDR3 is 17 residues long. Germline loops: CDR1 SGHRS, CDR2 YFSETQ. The CDR3 DNA sequence: TGCGCCAGCAGCTTGGAAGGTTACAGGAGAAGCACAGATACGCAGTATTTT. It codes for CASSLEGYRRSTDTQYF. The entire variable domain, with the rest obtained from reference TRBV5-1 and TRBJ2-3, is as follows: KAGVTQTPRYLIKTRGQQVTLSCSPISGHRSVSWYQQTPGQGLQFLFEYFSETQRNKGNFPGRFSGRQFSNSRSEMNVSTLELGDSALYLCASSLEGYRRSTDTQYFGPGTRLTVL.

In its sample, this clonotype was seen a few times. The genes are TRBV3-1 and TRBJ2-5; D tentatively fits TRBD1 or TRBD2 (5 bases each). Germline V lookup: CDR1 LGHDT, CDR2 YNNKEL (reference sequence). The V and J ends lost 4 bases and 1 base respectively, with 13 bases between them. The CDR3 loop spans 15 amino acids. The DNA of the CDR3 is TGTGCCAGCAGCCCCGGGAAGGGGCCCCAAGAGACCCAGTACTTC. It codes for CASSPGKGPQETQYF.

This clonotype was counted at least ten times. The gene calls are TRBV4-1 and TRBJ1-1; D perhaps matches TRBD1 (5 bases). Germline V gene lookup returns CDR1 MGHRA and CDR2 YSYEKL. This CDR3 is 14 amino acids long. Deletions cut 4 bases from V and 1 base from J, with 10 bases between. The CDR3 nucleotides are TGCGCCAGCAGCCTCCCGACAGAGAACACTGAAGCTTTCTTT. Translation: CASSLPTENTEAFF.

The genes are TRBV5-6 and TRBJ2-2; D is undetermined. CDR1 and CDR2 from the germline V gene are SGHDT and YYEEEE. The V end was cut by 4 bases, the J end by 7 bases, with 14 bases between. The CDR3 covers 14 residues. CDR3 in amino acids: CASSTGPIGGELFF. Here the CDR3 DNA reads TGTGCCAGCAGCACCGGCCCCATCGGCGGGGAGCTGTTTTTT.

This clonotype was detected only a few times. The rearrangement joins TRBV6-5 to TRBJ2-1; TRBD2 matches 10 bases. V gave up 1 base and J gave up 8 bases; unmatched junction bases: 8. Germline V gene sequence: CDR1 MNHEY, CDR2 SVGAGI. The CDR3 consists of 16 residues. The CDR3 bases are TGTGCCAGCAGTTACTTCCTAGCGGGAGTGGAGGATGAGCAGTTCTTC. This gives the protein CASSYFLAGVEDEQFF.

DNA for the CDR3: TGTGCCAGCAGCCTTCGGGTTCGACAGATATACGAGCAGTACTTC. It translates to CASSLRVRQIYEQYF. This chain links TRBV5-6 with TRBJ2-7, with D perhaps matching TRBD1 (5 bases). The CDR3 runs 15 residues. V shed 4 bases and J shed 4 bases, with 18 bases lying between them. Germline CDR1 and CDR2: SGHDT and YYEEEE.